These T cell receptor beta chains were read from a single sample in a study of T cells in tuberculosis. TCRdb's table, derived via immunoSEQ multiplex PCR, lists solely in-frame clones and lacks some. The sample carries 47,000 or so clones, 90% to 95% recorded once. The source was PBMCs, collected at tuberculosis diagnosis. All receptors derive from an adult with tuberculosis. Both conserved end residues are part of each CDR3. A D gene is named only where the DNA matches it firmly. Rows give clone size only sometimes, using once, few, many, or a class for an expanded clone.

>-|TRBV27|TRBJ2-1|TRBD2
CASSLQREVREQFF
TGTGCCAGCAGTTTACAGCGGGAGGTGCGTGAGCAGTTCTTC
>-|TRBV7-9|TRBJ2-2|-
CASKRASNTGELFF
TGTGCCAGCAAGAGGGCATCGAACACCGGGGAGCTGTTTTTT
>once|TRBV5-5|TRBJ1-1|-
CASSPLFRVRHTEAFF
TGTGCCAGCAGCCCACTTTTCCGGGTACGTCACACTGAAGCTTTCTTT
>-|TRBV12-5|TRBJ2-7|TRBD2
CASGFLRSGRGVEQYF
TGTGCTAGTGGTTTCCTCCGGAGCGGGAGAGGGGTCGAGCAGTACTTC
>few|TRBV30|TRBJ1-1|-
CAWSTWGGKDTEAFF
TGTGCCTGGAGCACTTGGGGGGGGAAGGACACTGAAGCTTTCTTT
>-|TRBV29-1|TRBJ1-2|-
CSVDLFGVPNYGYTF
TGCAGCGTTGATCTTTTCGGGGTGCCTAACTATGGCTACACCTTC
>-|TRBV18|TRBJ2-5|TRBD2
CASSPIAGDGQETQYF
TGTGCCAGCTCACCCATAGCGGGAGATGGGCAAGAGACCCAGTACTTC
>-|TRBV5-8|TRBJ2-7|-
CASSLGHRTYEQYF
TGTGCCAGCAGCTTAGGACATCGTACCTACGAGCAGTACTTC
>-|TRBV6-1|TRBJ1-3|-
CASSERRAGNTIYF
TGTGCCAGCAGTGAGCGGAGGGCTGGAAACACCATATATTTT
>-|TRBV19|TRBJ2-7|-
CASSILVQGINEQYF
TGTGCCAGTAGTATCTTAGTGCAGGGGATCAACGAGCAGTACTTC
>few|TRBV11-2|TRBJ2-2|TRBD2
CASSLERLASGELFF
TGTGCCAGCAGCTTGGAGCGACTAGCCTCCGGGGAGCTGTTTTTT